This note documents a single T cell receptor beta chain sequence. Antigen: not known. This specimen belongs to a study of T-cell memory formation after mild COVID-19. Study outcomes and limitations: Clonal second-wave expansions that peaked on day 37 had unconfirmed SARS-CoV-2 specificity. Among CD4+ contracting clones, most were CM and EM, and CD8+ ones EMRA. The pre-infection memory compartment contained some responding clones, suggesting cross-reactive memory joined.

Researchers used 5'RACE with constant-segment primers to make TCR alpha and TCR beta cDNA libraries that carry sample barcodes and UMIs. In TCRdb, the 5' RACE reads were re-called with MiXCR into one record per CDR3 protein. Of 300,000 to 350,000 distinct CDR3 sequences in the sample, roughly 21% are singletons; the top ten hold over 20%. V was clipped by 0 bases and J by 13 bases; unmatched bases: 8. This CDR3 region has 13 residues. The V gene's germline CDR1 is LGHNA and CDR2 YNFKEQ. This clonotype originated in a man between 18 and 35 years old who had mild COVID-19 (a few samples of this study predate the infection). Cell type and time point are not known. Material: PBMCs or a T cell subset sorted from them (not recorded which). The chain has TRBV4-2 and TRBJ1-1; TRBD1 matches at 7 bases. This chain's CDR3 is CASSQETGTPIFF. The CDR3 DNA reads TGTGCCAGCAGCCAAGAGACAGGGACACCTATTTTCTTT.